The table lists the clone carrying this T cell receptor beta chain with a few counts. Its antigen is not known. Sequencing was performed with immunoSEQ multiplex PCR; in TCRdb, only in-frame clones are kept and a portion is missing. In the table there are 95,000 to 150,000 clones, approximately 94% of which are singletons. CDR1 and CDR2 from the germline V gene are SGHAT and FQNNGV. The CDR3 loop spans 15 amino acids. The germline V and J ends were trimmed by 6 bases and 3 bases, with 18 bases remaining between them. The data originate from a study of cytomegalovirus exposure and HLA in healthy donors. Whole-study results and caveats: The majority of TCR sequences were rare, yet some public TCRs appeared in many donors. Listed as cytomegalovirus-associated were approximately 160 TCR beta chains.

This sequence was found in a young woman in good health and CMV-seronegative. The chain carries TRBV11-2 and TRBJ2-7; tentative D call: TRBD2 (6 bases). Sequencing was performed on PBMCs. The CDR3 loop is CASRPPGTGLYEQYF. CDR3 in DNA: TGTGCCAGCAGACCCCCGGGGACTGGTCTCTACGAGCAGTACTTC.